This passage covers 29 T cell receptor beta chains from one sample sequenced in a study of T cells in Graves' hyperthyroidism and ophthalmopathy. RNA transcripts yielded amplified TCR beta CDR3 regions. The HTBI primer set drove a first-round RT-PCR of the TCR CDR3. MiXCR, applied by TCRdb to the multiplex PCR reads, yields one record per CDR3 protein. The sample has about half a million distinct CDR3 sequences, around a quarter seen once. Sequences were obtained from blood. These receptors originate from a woman under 40 with Graves' ophthalmopathy.

This clonotype has a count of ten or more. The rearrangement links TRBV19 to TRBJ1-2; TRBD1 is a possible D gene (5 bases). The CDR3 length is 14 residues. The ends were cut back, 3 bases at V and 4 bases at J, with 12 bases in the middle. Germline V gene sequence: CDR1 LNHDA, CDR2 SQIVND (reference sequence). The chain's CDR3 is CASSMDGTAYGYTF. Written as DNA, the CDR3 is TGTGCCAGTAGTATGGACGGGACCGCCTATGGCTACACCTTC.

Many counts were recorded for this clonotype. This may stem from a read error, because a much larger clone lies one nucleotide away. The chain carries TRBV12-3 or TRBV12-4 and TRBJ1-5; TRBD1 is a possible D gene (5 bases). The CDR3 covers 15 residues. CDR3: CAGSSQGLGNQPQHF. The DNA for the CDR3 is TGTGCCGGCAGCTCTCAGGGATTAGGCAATCAGCCCCAGCATTTT.

This rearrangement joins TRBV28 to TRBJ2-4, with a possible D match to TRBD2 (6 bases). CDR3 length: 16 residues. V gave up 2 bases and J gave up 3 bases, with 14 bases separating them. The germline CDR1 and CDR2 sequences are MDHEN and SYDVKM. The CDR3 reads CASSLPRDGGKNIQYF. The CDR3 nucleotides are TGTGCCAGCAGTTTACCGCGGGATGGGGGCAAAAACATTCAGTACTTC.

This clonotype was recorded many times. The V gene is TRBV12-3 or TRBV12-4, the J gene TRBJ1-1, with D uncertain. V lost 3 bases, J lost 3 bases, and 14 bases lay in between. The CDR3 is 15 amino acids. The CDR3 coding sequence is TGTGCCAGCAGTTTCCGGTCGGGGTACGACACTGAAGCTTTCTTT. Residues: CASSFRSGYDTEAFF.

This clonotype has a count of ten or more. The rearrangement uses TRBV12-3 or TRBV12-4 and TRBJ2-5, with unresolved D. This CDR3 has 12 amino acids. V was shortened by 4 bases and J by 3 bases, with 6 bases between the two germline ends. The CDR3 here is CASSWAEETQYF. CDR3 in DNA: TGTGCCAGCAGTTGGGCAGAAGAGACCCAGTACTTC.

This rearrangement joins TRBV29-1 to TRBJ2-2; 10 bases are a match to TRBD1. V trimming: 5 bases; J trimming: 6 bases; junction bases outside the gene matches: 6. The CDR3 has 14 residues. CDR1 is SQVTM, CDR2 ANQGSEA, per germline. The CDR3 loop is CSVKTDRGAGELFF. The DNA for the CDR3 is TGCAGCGTTAAGACGGACAGGGGGGCCGGGGAGCTGTTTTTT.

The CDR3 DNA is TGTGCCAGCAGTCCCACAGTAGTAGAGACCCAGTACTTC. Translated: CASSPTVVETQYF. The chain joins TRBV12-3 or TRBV12-4 to TRBJ2-5; D not resolved. V lost 5 bases, J lost 4 bases, and 11 bases lay in between. This CDR3 contains 13 residues.

This chain joins TRBV7-6 and TRBJ2-7; D gene uncertain. The V gene's germline CDR1 is SGHVS and CDR2 FNYEAQ. The CDR3 is 14 amino acids. Trimming left V 1 base short and J 3 bases short, with 10 bases between. CDR3 region: CASSLEPGNYEQYF. The DNA for the CDR3 is TGTGCCAGCAGCTTAGAGCCCGGAAACTACGAGCAGTACTTC.

Worth noting for this clonotype: A single base separates this from a much larger clone, so it may be a read error. The genes are TRBV7-2 and TRBJ1-4, with a tentative D call TRBD1 (6 bases). The CDR3 is 14 amino acids. Trimming shortened V by 5 bases and J by 8 bases, and 15 bases separated the two germline ends. The germline gives CDR1 SGHTA, CDR2 FQGNSA. CDR3 amino acids: CASSEQGGEEKLFF. Written as DNA, the CDR3 is TGTGCCAGCAGCGAACAGGGAGGGGAGGAAAAACTGTTTTTT.

This clonotype came up many times. The genes are TRBV24-1 and TRBJ2-1, with 12 bases that match TRBD1. Germline V lookup: CDR1 KGHDR, CDR2 SFDVKD. The CDR3 is made up of 16 amino acids. J was trimmed by 2 bases and V by 5 bases; bases with no gene match: 3. The CDR3 DNA reads TGTGCCACCAGTGGAGGGACAGGGGGCACCTACAATGAGCAGTTCTTC. Its translation is CATSGGTGGTYNEQFF.

This clonotype has a count of ten or more. J is TRBJ2-2 and V is TRBV6-1; 9 nucleotides agree with TRBD2. V shed 11 bases and J 7 bases; nucleotides not matched to a gene: 14. Germline assignment: CDR1 MNHNS and CDR2 SASEGT. The CDR3 is 15 amino acids. CDR3: CAGRPGLASDGELFF. Here the CDR3 DNA reads TGTGCCGGCCGCCCGGGACTAGCCTCTGACGGGGAGCTGTTTTTT.

The chain is built from TRBV27 and TRBJ1-5; possibly TRBD1 for D (5 bases). The CDR3 has 14 amino acids. Deletions cut 3 bases from V and 5 bases from J, with 11 bases between. In germline, CDR1 is MNHEY, CDR2 SMNVEV (reference sequence). The chain's CDR3 is CASSFTLGDQPQHF. The CDR3 coding sequence is TGTGCCAGCAGTTTTACCCTGGGGGATCAGCCCCAGCATTTT.

About this clonotype itself: Since the CDR3 does not end with the conserved phenylalanine or tryptophan, this likely comes from a read error. No DNA is shown, since the ends of the CDR3 on it are uncertain; the CDR3 is the one TCRdb lists. The CDR3 here is CASQGQGGEALL. The V call is TRBV11-3, the J call TRBJ1-1; the table's D gene call, TRBD1, was not cross checked with the DNA. In germline, CDR1 is SGHNT, CDR2 YENEEA. The CDR3 is 12 amino acids in total, end residues counted.

This clonotype was recorded at least ten times. DNA of the CDR3: TGTGCCAGCAGCGCGAGTGGAGAGACCCAGTACTTC. Protein product: CASSASGETQYF. The genes are TRBV7-2 and TRBJ2-5; D ambiguous. Per germline, CDR1 SGHTA and CDR2 FQGNSA. V dropped 5 bases and J dropped 4 bases, with 8 bases sitting between them. This CDR3 has 12 residues.

This clonotype was found many times. This chain uses TRBV6-2 or TRBV6-3 with TRBJ1-2; the D gene is possibly TRBD1 (6 bases). Trimming removed 6 bases at V and 7 bases at J, with 21 bases between. The CDR3 has 15 residues. Germline CDR1 reads MNHEY; CDR2 reads SVGEGT. The CDR3 DNA reads as TGTGCCAGCAGACCCATCATTACGGGGGCGCGTGGCTACACCTTC. Translating gives CASRPIITGARGYTF.

This clonotype was found many times. The chain uses TRBV28 and TRBJ1-1; D gene uncertain. The germline V gene has CDR1 MDHEN and CDR2 SYDVKM. There are 11 residues in the CDR3. Trimming cost V 5 bases and J 11 bases, with 12 bases left between them. The CDR3, as DNA: TGTGCCAGCAGTGACACTACCACGGCTTTCTTT. Translation gives CASSDTTTAFF.

The V and J genes are TRBV6-5 and TRBJ2-7; D is perhaps TRBD1 (5 bases). Germline CDR1 reads MNHEY; CDR2 reads SVGAGI. V dropped 0 bases and J dropped 5 bases, with 11 bases sitting between them. The length of the CDR3 is 14 residues. DNA for the CDR3: TGTGCCAGCAGTTACTCGGGGCTTTACGACGAGCAGTACTTC. This sequence encodes CASSYSGLYDEQYF.

The rearrangement links TRBV6-2 or TRBV6-3 to TRBJ1-1; 7 bases are a match to TRBD1. The CDR3 is 16 residues long. The J segment lost 4 bases and the V segment lost 0 bases, leaving 8 bases of the junction unmatched. The germline V gene encodes CDR1 MNHEY and CDR2 SVGEGT. DNA for the CDR3: TGTGCCAGCAGTTACTCGTTTTACAGGGGTGTCACTGAAGCTTTCTTT. This encodes CASSYSFYRGVTEAFF.

This clonotype has at least ten counts. The chain is built from TRBV6-5 and TRBJ1-2, with TRBD1 identical over 7 bases. V shed 6 bases and J 4 bases; nucleotides not matched to a gene: 14. The CDR3 contains 16 residues. Germline CDR1 reads MNHEY; CDR2 reads SVGAGI. The CDR3 region is CASRANRGSIGYGYTF. In DNA form, the CDR3 reads TGTGCCAGCAGAGCGAACAGGGGTTCGATTGGCTATGGCTACACCTTC.

This clonotype was recorded many times. The V call is TRBV20-1, the J call TRBJ2-5; the D gene is possibly TRBD1 (5 bases). The CDR3 length is 12 residues. The germline V gene has CDR1 DFQATT and CDR2 SNEGSKA (reference sequence). The ends were cut back, 3 bases at V and 6 bases at J, with 11 bases in the middle. This CDR3 is CSASQGGQTQYF. The CDR3 DNA sequence: TGCAGTGCTAGTCAGGGTGGGCAGACCCAGTACTTC.

The sample holds a few counts of this clonotype. The CDR3 sequence: CASSPGLAGVKGETQYF. The CDR3 DNA is TGTGCCAGCAGCCCGGGACTAGCGGGAGTAAAGGGAGAGACCCAGTACTTC. V is TRBV28 and J is TRBJ2-5, with 14 bases aligning to TRBD2. Germline V lookup: CDR1 MDHEN, CDR2 SYDVKM. With 6 bases clipped from V and 4 bases from J, the junction kept 10 bases outside the gene matches. The CDR3 is 17 amino acids.

The rearrangement links TRBV12-3 or TRBV12-4 to TRBJ1-1; 7 bases are a match to TRBD1. The CDR3 extends over 14 amino acids. Trimming cost V 8 bases and J 2 bases; bases outside gene matches: 8. CDR3 in DNA: TGTGCCAGCTTCAGGGGGTCCGGAAACACTGAAGCTTTCTTT. This sequence encodes CASFRGSGNTEAFF.

Ten or more counts support this clonotype. The CDR3 loop is CASSFPANEQFF. In DNA form, the CDR3 reads TGTGCCAGCAGTTTTCCCGCAAATGAGCAGTTCTTC. The chain recombines TRBV12-3 or TRBV12-4 with TRBJ2-1; D is undetermined. Trimming stripped 3 bases from V and 7 bases from J, with 7 bases between. CDR3 size: 12 residues.

Ten or more counts support this clonotype. The rearrangement uses TRBV29-1 and TRBJ1-5; 8 nucleotides agree with TRBD1. Germline V gene data show CDR1 as SQVTM and CDR2 as ANQGSEA. V lost 7 bases to trimming and J lost 6 bases; unmatched junction nucleotides: 2. The CDR3 is 11 residues long. The DNA of the CDR3 is TGCAGCGCTGGGACAGGTCAGCCCCAGCATTTT. Its translation is CSAGTGQPQHF.

This clonotype was seen a few times. This chain links TRBV6-1 with TRBJ1-1; D not certain. CDR1 MNHNS and CDR2 SASEGT come from the germline V gene. V was pared by 8 bases and J by 4 bases, with 11 bases between. This CDR3 contains 12 residues. The CDR3 nucleotides are TGTGCCAGCGGCGGGAGGACCACTGAAGCTTTCTTT. This codes for CASGGRTTEAFF.

The rearrangement uses TRBV19 and TRBJ2-7, with TRBD1 as a possible D gene (5 bases). Trimming removed 5 bases from V and 0 bases from J, with 17 bases in between. Germline CDR1 is LNHDA and CDR2 is SQIVND (reference sequence). CDR3 size: 16 residues. The CDR3 DNA sequence: TGTGCCAGTAGTCCTCGTAAAGACAGACCCTCCTACGAGCAGTACTTC. Translation gives CASSPRKDRPSYEQYF.

This clonotype was recorded a few times. The chain carries TRBV6-1 and TRBJ1-2; D is unresolved. With 8 bases removed from V and 9 bases from J, the gap between germline ends came to 13 bases. Germline values: CDR1 MNHNS, CDR2 SASEGT. This CDR3 is 11 amino acids long. The CDR3 DNA sequence: TGTGCCAGCGAGGCAGGAGCGAGCTACACCTTC. This encodes CASEAGASYTF.

This clonotype was seen ten or more times. The J gene is TRBJ1-2, the V gene TRBV7-9; D uncertain. This CDR3 spans 13 amino acids. Trimming removed 4 bases at V and 4 bases at J, with 10 bases between. The germline CDR1 and CDR2 sequences are SEHNR and FQNEAQ (reference sequence). CDR3 sequence (DNA): TGTGCCAGCAGCTCGGCCGCGTCCTATGGCTACACCTTC. Translating it yields CASSSAASYGYTF.

In this sample, this clonotype turned up many times. This chain uses TRBV9 with TRBJ2-5; TRBD2 matches at 7 bases. After removal of 3 bases from V and 1 base from J, the junction contained 3 bases not matched to a gene. This CDR3 has 14 amino acids. CDR1 is SGDLS, CDR2 YYNGEE, per germline. As DNA, the CDR3 is TGTGCCAGCAGCGAGTGGGGGGGCCAAGAGACCCAGTACTTC. Translating it yields CASSEWGGQETQYF.